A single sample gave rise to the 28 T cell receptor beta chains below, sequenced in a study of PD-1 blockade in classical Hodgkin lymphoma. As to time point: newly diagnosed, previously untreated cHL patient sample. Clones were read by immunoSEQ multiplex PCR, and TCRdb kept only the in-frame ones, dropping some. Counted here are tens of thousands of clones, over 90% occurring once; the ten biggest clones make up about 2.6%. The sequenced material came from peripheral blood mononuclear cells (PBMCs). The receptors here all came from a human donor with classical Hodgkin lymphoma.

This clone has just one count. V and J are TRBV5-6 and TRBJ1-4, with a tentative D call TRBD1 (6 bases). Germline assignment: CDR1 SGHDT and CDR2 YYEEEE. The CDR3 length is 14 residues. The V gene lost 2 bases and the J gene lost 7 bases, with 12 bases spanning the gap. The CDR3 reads CASSFLQGGEKLFF. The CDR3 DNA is TGTGCCAGCAGCTTCTTACAGGGCGGTGAAAAACTGTTTTTT.

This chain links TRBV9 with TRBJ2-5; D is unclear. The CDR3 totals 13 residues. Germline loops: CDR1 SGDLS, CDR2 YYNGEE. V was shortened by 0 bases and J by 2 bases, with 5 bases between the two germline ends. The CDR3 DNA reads TGTGCCAGCAGCGTAGACCCTCAAGAGACCCAGTACTTC. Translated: CASSVDPQETQYF.

In nucleotides, the CDR3 is TGTGCCAGCAGTGAACTAGGGGGGAATCAGCCCCAGCATTTT. Protein product: CASSELGGNQPQHF. The genes are TRBV2 and TRBJ1-5; D is possibly TRBD1 (6 bases). The CDR3 is 14 residues long. From germline, CDR1 is SNHLY and CDR2 FYNNEI. Trimming stripped 2 bases from V and 4 bases from J, with 9 bases between.

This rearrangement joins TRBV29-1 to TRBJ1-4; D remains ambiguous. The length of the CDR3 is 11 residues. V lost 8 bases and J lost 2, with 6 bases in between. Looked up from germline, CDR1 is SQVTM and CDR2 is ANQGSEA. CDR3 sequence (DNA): TGCAGCCTGAGGACTAATGAAAAACTGTTTTTT. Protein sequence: CSLRTNEKLFF.

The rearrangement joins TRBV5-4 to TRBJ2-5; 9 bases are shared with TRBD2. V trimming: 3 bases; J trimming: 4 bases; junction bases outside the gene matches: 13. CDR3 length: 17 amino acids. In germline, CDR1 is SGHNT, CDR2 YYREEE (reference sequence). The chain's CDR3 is CASSYTLAGARRETQYF. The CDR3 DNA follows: TGTGCCAGCAGCTATACTTTAGCGGGGGCTCGAAGAGAGACCCAGTACTTC. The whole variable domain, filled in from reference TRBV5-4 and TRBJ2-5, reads ETGVTQSPTHLIKTRGQQVTLRCSSQSGHNTVSWYQQALGQGPQFIFQYYREEENGRGNFPPRFSGLQFPNYSSELNVNALELDDSALYLCASSYTLAGARRETQYFGPGTRLLVL.

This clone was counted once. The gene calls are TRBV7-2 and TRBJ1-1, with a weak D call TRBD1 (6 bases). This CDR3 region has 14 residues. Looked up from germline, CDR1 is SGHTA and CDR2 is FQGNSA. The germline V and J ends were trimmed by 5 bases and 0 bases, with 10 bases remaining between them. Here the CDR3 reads CASSKQGMNTEAFF. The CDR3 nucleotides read TGTGCCAGCAGCAAGCAGGGGATGAACACTGAAGCTTTCTTT.

The CDR3 spells CASSESVGYQETQYF. The DNA of the CDR3 is TGTGCCAGCAGTGAAAGTGTAGGCTACCAAGAGACCCAGTACTTC. The chain uses TRBV2 and TRBJ2-5; no reliable D call. CDR1 SNHLY and CDR2 FYNNEI come from the germline V gene. The CDR3 consists of 15 residues. Trimming removed 2 bases at V and 0 bases at J, with 10 bases between.

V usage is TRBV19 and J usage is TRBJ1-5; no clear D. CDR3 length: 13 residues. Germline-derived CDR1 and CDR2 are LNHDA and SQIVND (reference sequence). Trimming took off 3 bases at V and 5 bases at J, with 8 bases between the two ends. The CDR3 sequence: CASSIQEYQPQHF. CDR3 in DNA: TGTGCCAGTAGTATCCAGGAGTATCAGCCCCAGCATTTT.

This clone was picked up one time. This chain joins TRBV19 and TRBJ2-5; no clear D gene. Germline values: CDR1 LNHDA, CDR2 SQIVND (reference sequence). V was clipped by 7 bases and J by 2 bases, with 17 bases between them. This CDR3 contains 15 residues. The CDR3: CASTARGSFQETQYF. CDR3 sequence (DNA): TGTGCCAGTACTGCCAGAGGCAGCTTTCAAGAGACCCAGTACTTC.

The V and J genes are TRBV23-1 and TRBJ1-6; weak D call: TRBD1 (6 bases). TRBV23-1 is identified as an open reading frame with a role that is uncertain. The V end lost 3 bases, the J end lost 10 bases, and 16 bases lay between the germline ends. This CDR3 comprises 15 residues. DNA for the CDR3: TGCGCCAGCAGTCAGGCTCGACAGGACGTCTCACCCCTCCACTTT. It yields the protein CASSQARQDVSPLHF.

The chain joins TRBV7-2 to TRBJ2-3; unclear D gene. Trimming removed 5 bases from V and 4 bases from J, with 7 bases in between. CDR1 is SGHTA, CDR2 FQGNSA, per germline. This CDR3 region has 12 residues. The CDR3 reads CASSPRADTQYF. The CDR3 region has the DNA TGTGCCAGCAGCCCACGCGCAGATACGCAGTATTTT.

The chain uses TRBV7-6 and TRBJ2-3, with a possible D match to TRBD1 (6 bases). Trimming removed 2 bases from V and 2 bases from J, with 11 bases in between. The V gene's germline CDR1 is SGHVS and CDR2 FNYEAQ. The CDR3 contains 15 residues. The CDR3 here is CASSLFTGITDTQYF. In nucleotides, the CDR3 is TGTGCCAGCAGCTTATTTACAGGGATCACAGATACGCAGTATTTT.

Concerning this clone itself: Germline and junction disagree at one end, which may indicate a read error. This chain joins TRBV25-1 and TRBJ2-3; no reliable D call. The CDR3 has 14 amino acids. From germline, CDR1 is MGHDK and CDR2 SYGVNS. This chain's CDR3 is CAGSEPSLLDTQYF. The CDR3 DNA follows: TGTGCCGGCAGTGAACCTAGTCTACTCGATACGCAGTATTTT.

Here the CDR3 reads CASSKRGGAGLSEQYF. The CDR3, as DNA: TGTGCCAGCAGCAAGAGGGGCGGGGCGGGTCTTAGCGAGCAGTACTTC. This chain uses TRBV7-9 with TRBJ2-7, with D possibly matching TRBD2 (6 bases). Germline V gene data show CDR1 as SEHNR and CDR2 as FQNEAQ (reference sequence). The germline V and J ends were trimmed by 5 bases and 6 bases, with 23 bases remaining between them. This CDR3 is 16 amino acids long. Together with reference TRBV7-9 and TRBJ2-7, the CDR3 gives the full variable domain: DTGVSQNPRHKITKRGQNVTFRCDPISEHNRLYWYRQTLGQGPEFLTYFQNEAQLEKSRLLSDRFSAERPKGSFSTLEIQRTEQGDSAMYLCASSKRGGAGLSEQYFGPGTRLTVT.

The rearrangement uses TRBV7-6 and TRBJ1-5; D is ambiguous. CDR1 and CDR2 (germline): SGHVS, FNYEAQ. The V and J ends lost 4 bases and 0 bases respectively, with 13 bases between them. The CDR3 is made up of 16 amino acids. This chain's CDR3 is CASSSAVGFSNQPQHF. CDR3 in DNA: TGTGCCAGCAGCTCCGCCGTGGGTTTTAGCAATCAGCCCCAGCATTTT.

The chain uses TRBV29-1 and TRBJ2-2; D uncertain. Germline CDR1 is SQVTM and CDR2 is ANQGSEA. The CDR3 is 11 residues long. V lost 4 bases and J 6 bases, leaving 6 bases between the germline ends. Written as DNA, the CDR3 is TGCAGCGTTGGACATGCCGGGGAGCTGTTTTTT. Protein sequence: CSVGHAGELFF.

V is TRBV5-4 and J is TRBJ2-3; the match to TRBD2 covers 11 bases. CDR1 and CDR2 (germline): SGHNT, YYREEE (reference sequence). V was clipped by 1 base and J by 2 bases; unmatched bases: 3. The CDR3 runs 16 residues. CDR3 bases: TGTGCCAGCAGCTTGTTAGCGGGGGGGATCACAGATACGCAGTATTTT. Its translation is CASSLLAGGITDTQYF.

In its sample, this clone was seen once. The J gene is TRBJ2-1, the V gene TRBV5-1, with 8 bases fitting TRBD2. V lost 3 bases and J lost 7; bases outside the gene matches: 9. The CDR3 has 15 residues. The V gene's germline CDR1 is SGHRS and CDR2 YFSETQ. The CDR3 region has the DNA TGCGCCAGCAGCTCGGCGGGCGGGGGGCGAAATGAGCAGTTCTTC. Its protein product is CASSSAGGGRNEQFF.

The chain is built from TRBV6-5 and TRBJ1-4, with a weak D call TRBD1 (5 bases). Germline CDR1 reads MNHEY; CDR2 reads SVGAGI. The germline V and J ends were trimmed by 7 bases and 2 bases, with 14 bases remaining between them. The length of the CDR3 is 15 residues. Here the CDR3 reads CASTLRPGTNEKLFF. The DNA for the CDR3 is TGTGCCAGCACCTTAAGGCCAGGGACTAATGAAAAACTGTTTTTT.

The CDR3 here is CASSYLPGLNTGELFF. For the CDR3, the DNA is TGTGCCAGCAGCTACTTACCGGGACTGAACACCGGGGAGCTGTTTTTT. This chain links TRBV7-2 with TRBJ2-2; possible D gene TRBD2, 6 bases. CDR1 is SGHTA and CDR2 is FQGNSA in the germline V gene. The CDR3 sequence is 16 residues long. Trimming removed 4 bases at V and 1 base at J, with 13 bases between.

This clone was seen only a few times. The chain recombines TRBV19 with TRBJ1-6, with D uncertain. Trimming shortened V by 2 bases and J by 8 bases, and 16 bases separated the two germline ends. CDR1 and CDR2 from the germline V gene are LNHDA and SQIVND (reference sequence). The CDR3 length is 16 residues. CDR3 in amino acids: CASSIQAVGKDSPLHF. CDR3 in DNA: TGTGCCAGTAGTATACAGGCAGTTGGGAAGGATTCACCCCTCCACTTT. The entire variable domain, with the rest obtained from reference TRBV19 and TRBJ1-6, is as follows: DGGITQSPKYLFRKEGQNVTLSCEQNLNHDAMYWYRQDPGQGLRLIYYSQIVNDFQKGDIAEGYSVSREKKESFPLTVTSAQKNPTAFYLCASSIQAVGKDSPLHFGNGTRLTVT.

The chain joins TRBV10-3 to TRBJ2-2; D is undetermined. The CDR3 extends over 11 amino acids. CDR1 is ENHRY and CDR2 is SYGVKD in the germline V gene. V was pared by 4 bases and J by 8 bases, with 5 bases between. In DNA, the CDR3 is TGTGCCATCAGTGGGAGAGGGGAGCTGTTTTTT. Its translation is CAISGRGELFF.

CDR3 loop: CASSLDRGDTQYF. The CDR3 DNA is TGTGCCAGCAGCCTGGACAGGGGTGATACGCAGTATTTT. The chain couples TRBV7-7 to TRBJ2-3; TRBD1 agrees at 9 bases. Germline V gene data show CDR1 as SSHAT and CDR2 as FNYEAQ (reference sequence). This CDR3 contains 13 residues. V was pared by 5 bases and J by 6 bases, with 3 bases of the junction left unmatched.

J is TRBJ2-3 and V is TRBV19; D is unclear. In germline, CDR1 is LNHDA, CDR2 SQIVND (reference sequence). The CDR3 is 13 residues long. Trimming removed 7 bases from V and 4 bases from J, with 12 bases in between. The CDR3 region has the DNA TGTGCCAGTACCCAAACGGGTGCAGATACGCAGTATTTT. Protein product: CASTQTGADTQYF.

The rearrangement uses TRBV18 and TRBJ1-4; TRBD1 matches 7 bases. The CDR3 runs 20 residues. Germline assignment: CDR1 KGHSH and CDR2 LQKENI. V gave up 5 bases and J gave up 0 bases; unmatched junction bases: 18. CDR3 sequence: CASSSTGANTLGTTNEKLFF. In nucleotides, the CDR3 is TGTGCCAGCTCAAGTACAGGGGCTAATACCTTGGGGACAACTAATGAAAAACTGTTTTTT. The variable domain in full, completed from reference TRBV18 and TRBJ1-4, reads NAGVMQNPRHLVRRRGQEARLRCSPMKGHSHVYWYRQLPEEGLKFMVYLQKENIIDESGMPKERFSAEFPKEGPSILRIQQVVRGDSAAYFCASSSTGANTLGTTNEKLFFGSGTQLSVL.

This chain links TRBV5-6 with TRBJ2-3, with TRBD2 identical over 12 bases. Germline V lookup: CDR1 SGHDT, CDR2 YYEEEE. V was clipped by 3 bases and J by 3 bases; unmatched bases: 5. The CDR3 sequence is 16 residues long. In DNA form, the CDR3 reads TGTGCCAGCAGCTCGACTAGCGGGAGATGGACAGATACGCAGTATTTT. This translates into CASSSTSGRWTDTQYF.

Written as DNA, the CDR3 is TGTGCCAGCTCACCACCGGCAGGCCGACGAGCTTTCTTT. It encodes CASSPPAGRRAFF. This chain connects TRBV18 to TRBJ1-1, with D hard to call. There are 13 residues in the CDR3. The V gene's germline CDR1 is KGHSH and CDR2 LQKENI. The V gene lost 0 bases and the J gene lost 10 bases, with 12 bases spanning the gap. Variable domain in full (rest from reference TRBV18 and TRBJ1-1): NAGVMQNPRHLVRRRGQEARLRCSPMKGHSHVYWYRQLPEEGLKFMVYLQKENIIDESGMPKERFSAEFPKEGPSILRIQQVVRGDSAAYFCASSPPAGRRAFFGQGTRLTVV.

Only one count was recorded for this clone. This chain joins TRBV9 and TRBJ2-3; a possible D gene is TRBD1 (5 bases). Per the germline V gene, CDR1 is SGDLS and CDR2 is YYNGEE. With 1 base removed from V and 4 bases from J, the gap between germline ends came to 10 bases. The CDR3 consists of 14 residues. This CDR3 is CASSVTGGADTQYF. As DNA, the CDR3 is TGTGCCAGCAGCGTAACAGGTGGAGCAGATACGCAGTATTTT.